This TCR beta chain was captured by sequencing in a study of blood T cells in healthy people across ages. The sample holds a few counts of this clonotype. Next came a second PCR, run for about 6 to 12 cycles, which used a sample-barcoded 5' primer along with a J-beta primer mix. TCRdb ran MiXCR on the 5' RACE reads and lists one entry per CDR3 protein. The sample gives about 1 million distinct CDR3 sequences, about 25% of which show up once; less than 0.75% is in the top ten. Samples each yielded at least 6 micrograms of total RNA. V was clipped by 4 bases and J by 3 bases, with 25 bases between them. The CDR3 loop spans 19 amino acids. Germline loops: CDR1 KGHDR, CDR2 SFDVKD. This sample was also put to use in a study of T cells of mothers and their children. From that second work: All donors were healthy and Caucasian; they were a few mothers and their six children.

Sequencing was carried out using blood. The chain uses TRBV24-1 and TRBJ2-3; D perhaps matches TRBD1 (5 bases). This sequence was found in a girl aged 2 to 9 in good health. CDR3 sequence: CATSDPLLQGLGRTDTQYF. The CDR3 bases are TGTGCCACCAGTGACCCACTGCTTCAGGGTTTGGGTAGGACAGATACGCAGTATTTT.